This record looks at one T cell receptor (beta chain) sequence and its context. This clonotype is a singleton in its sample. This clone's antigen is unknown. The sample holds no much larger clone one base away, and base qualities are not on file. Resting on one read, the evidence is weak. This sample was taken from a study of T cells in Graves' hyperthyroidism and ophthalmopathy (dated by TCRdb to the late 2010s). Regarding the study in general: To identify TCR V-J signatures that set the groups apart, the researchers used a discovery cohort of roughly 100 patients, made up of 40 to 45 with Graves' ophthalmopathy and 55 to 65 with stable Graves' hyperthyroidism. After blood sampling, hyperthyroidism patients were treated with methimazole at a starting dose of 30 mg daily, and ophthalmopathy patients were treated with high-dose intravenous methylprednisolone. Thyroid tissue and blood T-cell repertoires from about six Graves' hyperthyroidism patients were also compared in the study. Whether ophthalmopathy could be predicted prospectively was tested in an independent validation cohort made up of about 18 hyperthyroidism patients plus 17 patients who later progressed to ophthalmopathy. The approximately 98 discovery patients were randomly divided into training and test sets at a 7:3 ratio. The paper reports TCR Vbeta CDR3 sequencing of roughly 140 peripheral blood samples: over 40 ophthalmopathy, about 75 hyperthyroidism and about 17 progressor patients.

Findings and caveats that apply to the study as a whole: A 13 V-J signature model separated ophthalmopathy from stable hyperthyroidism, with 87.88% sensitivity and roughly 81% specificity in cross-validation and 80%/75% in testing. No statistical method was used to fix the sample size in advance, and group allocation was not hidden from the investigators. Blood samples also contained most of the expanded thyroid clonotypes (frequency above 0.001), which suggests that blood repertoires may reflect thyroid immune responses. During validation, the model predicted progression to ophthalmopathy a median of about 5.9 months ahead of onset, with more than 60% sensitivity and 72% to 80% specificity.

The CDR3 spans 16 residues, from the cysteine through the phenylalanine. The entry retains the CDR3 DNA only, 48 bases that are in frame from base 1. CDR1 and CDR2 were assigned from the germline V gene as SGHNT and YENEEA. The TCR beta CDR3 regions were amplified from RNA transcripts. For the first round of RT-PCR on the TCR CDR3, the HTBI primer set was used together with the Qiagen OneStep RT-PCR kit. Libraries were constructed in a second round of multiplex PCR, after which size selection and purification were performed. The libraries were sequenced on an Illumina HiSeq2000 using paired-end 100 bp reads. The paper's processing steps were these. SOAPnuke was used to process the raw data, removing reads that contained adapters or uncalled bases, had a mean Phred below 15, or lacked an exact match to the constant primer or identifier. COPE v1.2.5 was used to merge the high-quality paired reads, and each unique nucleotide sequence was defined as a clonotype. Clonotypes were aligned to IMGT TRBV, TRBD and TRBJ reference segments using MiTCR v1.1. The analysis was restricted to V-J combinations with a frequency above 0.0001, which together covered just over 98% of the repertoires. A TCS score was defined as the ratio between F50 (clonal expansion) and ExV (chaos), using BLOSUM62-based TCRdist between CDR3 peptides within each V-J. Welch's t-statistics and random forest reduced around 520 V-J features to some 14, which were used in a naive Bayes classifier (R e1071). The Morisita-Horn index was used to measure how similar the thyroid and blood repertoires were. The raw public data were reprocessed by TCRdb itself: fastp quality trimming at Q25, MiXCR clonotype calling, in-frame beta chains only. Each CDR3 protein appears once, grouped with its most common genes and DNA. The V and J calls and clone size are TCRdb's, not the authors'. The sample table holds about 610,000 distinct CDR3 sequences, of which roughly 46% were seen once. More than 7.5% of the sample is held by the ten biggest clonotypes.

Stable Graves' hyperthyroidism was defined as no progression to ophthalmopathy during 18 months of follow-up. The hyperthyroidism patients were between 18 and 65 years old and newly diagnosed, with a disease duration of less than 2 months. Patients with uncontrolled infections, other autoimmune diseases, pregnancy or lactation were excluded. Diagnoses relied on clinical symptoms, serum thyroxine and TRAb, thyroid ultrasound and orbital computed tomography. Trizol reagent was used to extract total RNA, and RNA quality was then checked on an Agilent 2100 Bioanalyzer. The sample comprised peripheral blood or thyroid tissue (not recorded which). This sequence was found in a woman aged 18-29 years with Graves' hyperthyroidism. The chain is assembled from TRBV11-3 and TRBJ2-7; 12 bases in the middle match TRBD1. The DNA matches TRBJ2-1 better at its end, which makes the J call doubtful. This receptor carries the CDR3 CASTNDGTGGRVEQFF. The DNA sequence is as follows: TGTGCCAGCACCAACGACGGGACAGGGGGCCGTGTTGAGCAGTTCTTC.